This T cell receptor beta chain stems from a study of PD-1 blockade in mismatch repair-deficient tumors listed by TCRdb under 2017. Some background on the complete study: The trial enrolled fewer than 90 consecutive patients with 12 mismatch repair-deficient cancer types between September 2013 and September 2016, all previously treated and progressing. Tumor-associated T cell clones in the peripheral blood of patients responding to PD-1 blockade were tracked using deep sequencing of TCR CDR3 regions. Beyond this particular receptor, the publication reports: Clones residing in the tumor, which were often undetectable in blood before treatment, expanded quickly after pembrolizumab and then contracted, generally before radiologic responses.

The library was obtained by the immunoSEQ multiplex PCR assay. As stored in TCRdb, this immuneACCESS dataset retains in-frame rearrangements with V and J assigned. A fraction of the clones does not appear; measured against another copy, unresolved V genes explain less than half of the discrepancy, and the remainder lacks a known reason. The sample has 20,000 to 25,000 clones on record, about 83% of them singletons. The ten most abundant clones make up 17% of the sample. The CDR3 spans 13 residues, from the cysteine through the phenylalanine. The sequence is cut down to CDR3 DNA, 39 bases in frame from base 1. V drops 1 base and J drops 7 bases, leaving 10 bases in between. CDR1 and CDR2 (MNHEY, SVGAGI) derive from the germline V gene. Mismatch repair deficiency was established in every enrolled patient by polymerase chain reaction or immunohistochemistry. Three patients who responded to pembrolizumab therapy underwent TCR sequencing. In the phase II trial, pembrolizumab PD-1 blockade was tested prospectively in advanced mismatch repair-deficient cancers, no matter which tissue of origin the cancers came from. Serial peripheral blood T cell samples were collected before and at multiple times after starting PD-1 blockade. Blood sampling times were reported as weeks after the first pembrolizumab dose.

Of note for this clone: Its antigen is currently not known. No much larger clone is present one base from it, and per-base qualities are unavailable.

The sequence derives from an adult with mismatch repair-deficient cancer. This specimen was peripheral blood, taken 2 weeks after starting pembrolizumab. Rearrangement joined TRBV6-5 to TRBJ1-1; no D segment can be confidently identified. The encoded CDR3 is CASSYFGTYEAFF. At the DNA level, the sequence is TGTGCCAGCAGTTACTTCGGCACCTATGAAGCTTTCTTT.